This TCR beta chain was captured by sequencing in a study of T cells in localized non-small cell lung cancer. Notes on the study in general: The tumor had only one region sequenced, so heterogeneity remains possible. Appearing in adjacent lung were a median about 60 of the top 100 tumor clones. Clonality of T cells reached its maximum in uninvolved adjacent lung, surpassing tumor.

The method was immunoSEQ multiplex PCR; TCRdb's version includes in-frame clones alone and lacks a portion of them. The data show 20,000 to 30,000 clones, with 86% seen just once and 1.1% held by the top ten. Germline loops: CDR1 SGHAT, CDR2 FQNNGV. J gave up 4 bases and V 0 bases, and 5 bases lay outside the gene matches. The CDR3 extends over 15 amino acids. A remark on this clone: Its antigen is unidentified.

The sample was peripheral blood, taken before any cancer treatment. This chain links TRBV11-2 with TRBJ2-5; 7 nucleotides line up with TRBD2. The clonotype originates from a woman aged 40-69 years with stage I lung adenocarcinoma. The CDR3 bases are TGTGCCAGCAGCTTAGATGTACTAGCGAGAGAGACCCAGTACTTC. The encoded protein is CASSLDVLARETQYF. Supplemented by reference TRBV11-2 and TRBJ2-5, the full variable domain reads EAGVAQSPRYKIIEKRQSVAFWCNPISGHATLYWYQQILGQGPKLLIQFQNNGVVDDSQLPKDRFSAERLKGVDSTLKIQPAKLEDSAVYLCASSLDVLARETQYFGPGTRLLVL.